The source of this TCR beta chain is a study of a mutant IDH1 vaccine in newly diagnosed glioma. Across the study: Treatment recipients were approximately 62% male and around 40% female, and their mean age was about 39 years.

Points on this clone: Its antigen is as yet unknown.

Clones were sequenced by immunoSEQ multiplex PCR, and TCRdb holds only the in-frame ones, with some missing. The sample has 45,000 to 65,000 clones, 70% to 90% seen once; the top ten hold under 20%. Time point specified: baseline, week 1 (first vaccination visit). As to treatment: pre-vaccination baseline after standard-of-care therapy. Study-level results: The vaccine induced immune responses, and these occurred in more than 80% of patients. Among top peripheral T cell clonotypes, changes seemed unrelated to pseudoprogression.

V trimming: 0 bases; J trimming: 4 bases; junction bases outside the gene matches: 20. The CDR3 sequence is 20 residues long. The receptor's source is a man aged 18-30 years with glioma. The chain has TRBV5-3 and TRBJ2-3; TRBD1 agrees at 7 bases. TRBV5-3 counts as an open reading frame of uncertain function. Sample: PBMCs, taken from a glioma patient treated with radiotherapy, temozolomide or both. The CDR3 loop is CARSLASSGGRTHHADTQYF. The CDR3 DNA reads as TGTGCCAGAAGCTTGGCCTCTTCAGGGGGAAGAACGCACCACGCAGATACGCAGTATTTT.